Listed here are 30 T cell receptor beta chains from one sample, sequenced in a study of monozygotic twins with inflammatory bowel disease. TCRdb reprocessed the 5' RACE reads and reports one entry per CDR3 protein, with no DNA. The table counts over 35,000 distinct CDR3 sequences; 5% to 6.5% lies in the top ten. Sequenced sample: blood. These receptor sequences come from a human donor with ulcerative colitis or Crohn's disease, or a healthy co-twin of an affected twin (not recorded which).

This sequence joins TRBV20-1 and TRBJ1-1; TCRdb's D call, TRBD1, is unchecked because there is no DNA. Looked up from germline, CDR1 is DFQATT and CDR2 is SNEGSKA (reference sequence). This CDR3 region has 11 residues. CDR3 in amino acids: CRWTGNTEAFF.

The V call is TRBV19, the J call TRBJ1-5; TCRdb's D call, TRBD1, is unchecked because there is no DNA. CDR1 and CDR2 (germline): LNHDA, SQIVND (reference sequence). This CDR3 has 13 residues. CDR3 sequence reads: CATADRDNQPQHF.

The chain links TRBV5-1 to TRBJ1-2; lacking DNA, the TRBD1 call made by TCRdb goes unchecked. This CDR3 contains 14 residues. Per the germline V gene, CDR1 is SGHRS and CDR2 is YFSETQ. CDR3 protein: CASSSERGDGGYTF.

V usage is TRBV20-1 and J usage is TRBJ2-6. The CDR3 length is 13 residues. Germline values: CDR1 DFQATT, CDR2 SNEGSKA (reference sequence). CDR3 region: CSGTKSGANVLTF.

The chain uses TRBV18 and TRBJ2-7; lacking DNA, the TRBD1 call made by TCRdb goes unchecked. This CDR3 has 19 residues. Per the germline V gene, CDR1 is KGHSH and CDR2 is LQKENI. CDR3 sequence reads: CASSPLLGQVGKSSYEQYF.

The V call is TRBV6-6, the J call TRBJ2-2; the TCRdb D gene call, TRBD2, has no DNA to confirm it. CDR1 and CDR2 (germline): MNHNY, SVGAGI (reference sequence). The CDR3 is 13 amino acids. Here the CDR3 reads CASRVLGTGELFF.

The genes are TRBV14 and TRBJ2-7; the D call from TCRdb, TRBD1, cannot be confirmed without DNA. Germline assignment: CDR1 SGHDN and CDR2 FVKESK. This CDR3 region has 15 residues. CDR3 loop: CASSQDYGQGYEQYF.

The V and J genes are TRBV15 and TRBJ1-1. CDR1 and CDR2 (germline): LNHNV, YYDKDF (reference sequence). The CDR3 spans 13 residues. CDR3 loop: CATSKQTNTEAFF.

The CDR3 sequence is CASSPPEQSYNEQFF. The chain employs TRBV18 and TRBJ2-1. The CDR3 has 15 residues. Germline V gene sequence: CDR1 KGHSH, CDR2 LQKENI.

The V and J genes are TRBV20-1 and TRBJ2-2; with no DNA, the TCRdb D assignment of TRBD2 cannot be verified. There are 15 residues in the CDR3. Germline V lookup: CDR1 DFQATT, CDR2 SNEGSKA (reference sequence). The CDR3 is CSATPSGGVTGELFF.

V and J are TRBV5-1 and TRBJ1-4; the TCRdb D gene call, TRBD1, has no DNA to confirm it. This CDR3 is 13 amino acids long. Germline CDR1 and CDR2: SGHRS and YFSETQ. The CDR3 spells CASSMGQGEKLFF.

The chain has TRBV19 and TRBJ2-1. The CDR3 sequence is 18 residues long. Germline lookup yields CDR1 LNHDA and CDR2 SQIVND (reference sequence). This CDR3 is CASSIDIMAVLSYNEQFF.

The chain joins TRBV5-6 to TRBJ2-7. Germline V gene lookup returns CDR1 SGHDT and CDR2 YYEEEE. This CDR3 has 15 amino acids. This CDR3 reads CASAIDFRSSYEQYF.

The rearrangement joins TRBV5-1 to TRBJ1-4; the D call from TCRdb, TRBD1, cannot be confirmed without DNA. CDR1 is SGHRS, CDR2 YFSETQ, per germline. This CDR3 region has 13 residues. The CDR3 sequence is CASSPDTVEKLFF.

The genes are TRBV10-3 and TRBJ1-6; TCRdb names TRBD1, which stays unverified in the absence of DNA. CDR1 ENHRY and CDR2 SYGVKD come from the germline V gene. The CDR3 consists of 15 residues. CDR3 sequence reads: CAISEGGQINSPLHF.

The chain employs TRBV30 and TRBJ1-1; TCRdb picks TRBD1, but there is no DNA to check that call. CDR1 is GTSNPN and CDR2 is SVGIG in the germline V gene (reference sequence). The CDR3 is 15 amino acids. The CDR3 sequence: CAWSRRQGMNTEAFF.

This chain joins TRBV5-4 and TRBJ2-2. CDR3 length: 14 residues. Germline values: CDR1 SGHNT, CDR2 YYREEE (reference sequence). The CDR3 sequence is CASSPAGMEGELFF. Based on the CDR3 plus reference TRBV5-4 and TRBJ2-2, the full variable domain is ETGVTQSPTHLIKTRGQQVTLRCSSQSGHNTVSWYQQALGQGPQFIFQYYREEENGRGNFPPRFSGLQFPNYSSELNVNALELDDSALYLCASSPAGMEGELFFGEGSRLTVL.

This chain joins TRBV6-6 and TRBJ1-2. The germline CDR1 and CDR2 sequences are MNHNY and SVGAGI (reference sequence). The CDR3 sequence is 12 residues long. The CDR3 protein is CASRAPNYGYTF.

The genes are TRBV28 and TRBJ2-7; without DNA, the TCRdb call of TRBD1 cannot be checked. This CDR3 contains 19 residues. Looked up from germline, CDR1 is MDHEN and CDR2 is SYDVKM. The CDR3 loop reads CASSLKVSGGKPPNYEQYF.

V is TRBV11-2 and J is TRBJ2-5; TCRdb's D call of TRBD1 is untestable without DNA. This CDR3 has 15 amino acids. CDR1 and CDR2 from the germline V gene are SGHAT and FQNNGV. The CDR3 sequence: CASSLTGAGAETQYF.

The CDR3 protein is CASSRNRGAGTEAFF. The chain combines TRBV7-9 with TRBJ1-1; the TCRdb D gene call, TRBD1, has no DNA to confirm it. CDR3 size: 15 residues. Germline CDR1 SEHNR, CDR2 FQNEAQ (reference sequence).

This sequence joins TRBV5-1 and TRBJ2-7. Looked up from germline, CDR1 is SGHRS and CDR2 is YFSETQ. The CDR3 is 14 amino acids. CDR3 protein: CASSLRDATYEQYF.

This CDR3 reads CSASVTGGGSYEQYF. V usage is TRBV20-1 and J usage is TRBJ2-7; absent DNA, TCRdb's TRBD1 call cannot be checked. CDR1 DFQATT and CDR2 SNEGSKA come from the germline V gene (reference sequence). This CDR3 region has 15 residues.

V usage is TRBV29-1 and J usage is TRBJ2-3; TCRdb gives TRBD2 as the D gene, but with no DNA this cannot be confirmed. The length of the CDR3 is 14 residues. Germline lookup yields CDR1 SQVTM and CDR2 ANQGSEA. The CDR3 is CSATGTSSTDTQYF.

The chain couples TRBV10-1 to TRBJ2-3. The CDR3 extends over 13 amino acids. The germline V gene has CDR1 WNHNN and CDR2 SYGVQD (reference sequence). CDR3: CASSESGTDTQYF.

According to its frequency, this clonotype is medium-sized (0.01 to 0.1%). This chain uses TRBV7-2 with TRBJ2-6; no DNA is available, so the TRBD1 call from TCRdb remains unchecked. The CDR3 extends over 18 amino acids. The germline CDR1 and CDR2 sequences are SGHTA and FQGNSA. The CDR3 sequence is CASSLMAGGLSGANVLTF.

The V call is TRBV20-1, the J call TRBJ1-5; the D gene TCRdb calls, TRBD1, cannot be checked with no DNA. CDR1 is DFQATT, CDR2 SNEGSKA, per germline (reference sequence). The CDR3 spans 12 residues. The CDR3 region is CSASGRNQPQHF.

The chain employs TRBV28 and TRBJ1-5; lacking DNA, the TRBD1 call made by TCRdb goes unchecked. CDR1 and CDR2 from the germline V gene are MDHEN and SYDVKM. The length of the CDR3 is 13 residues. This CDR3 reads CASRTGGNQPQHF. Variable domain in full (rest from reference TRBV28 and TRBJ1-5): DVKVTQSSRYLVKRTGEKVFLECVQDMDHENMFWYRQDPGLGLRLIYFSYDVKMKEKGDIPEGYSVSREKKERFSLILESASTNQTSMYLCASRTGGNQPQHFGDGTRLSIL.

The chain recombines TRBV27 with TRBJ2-6. CDR1 is MNHEY, CDR2 SMNVEV, per germline (reference sequence). CDR3 size: 14 residues. CDR3: CASSLSSGANVLTF.

The chain recombines TRBV9 with TRBJ1-2; TCRdb proposes TRBD1, but this gene call is untestable without DNA. Germline-derived CDR1 and CDR2 are SGDLS and YYNGEE. CDR3 size: 14 residues. CDR3 amino acids: CASSPRTAKYGYTF. Looking up the rest from reference TRBV9 and TRBJ1-2 gives the full variable domain: DSGVTQTPKHLITATGQRVTLRCSPRSGDLSVYWYQQSLDQGLQFLIQYYNGEERAKGNILERFSAQQFPDLHSELNLSSLELGDSALYFCASSPRTAKYGYTFGSGTRLTVV.